This TCR beta chain was documented in a study of shared clonotypes between healthy human individuals. Whole-study findings and limits: Investigators expected sequencing depth to affect clonotype sharing among donors.

Only in-frame clones appear in the TCRdb table, and some are missing; sequencing was by immunoSEQ multiplex PCR. The table has 110,000 or so clones, about 70% seen once. Note on this clone: Its cognate antigen is unknown.

The V gene's germline CDR1 is PRHDT and CDR2 FYEKMQ (reference sequence). The V gene end was trimmed by 5 bases and the J gene end by 15 bases; junction bases not matched to a gene: 9. This CDR3 comprises 12 residues. The receptor was derived from a young woman in good health. V is TRBV13 and J is TRBJ2-1, with 8 bases that match TRBD2. The sequencing sample was made of memory CD8+ T cells sorted from blood. Subset given: CD45RO+ cells pooled with CCR7-negative TemRA cells. CDR3: CASSLSGTRPFF. CDR3 nucleotide sequence: TGTGCCAGCAGCCTTTCCGGGACTAGGCCGTTCTTC.